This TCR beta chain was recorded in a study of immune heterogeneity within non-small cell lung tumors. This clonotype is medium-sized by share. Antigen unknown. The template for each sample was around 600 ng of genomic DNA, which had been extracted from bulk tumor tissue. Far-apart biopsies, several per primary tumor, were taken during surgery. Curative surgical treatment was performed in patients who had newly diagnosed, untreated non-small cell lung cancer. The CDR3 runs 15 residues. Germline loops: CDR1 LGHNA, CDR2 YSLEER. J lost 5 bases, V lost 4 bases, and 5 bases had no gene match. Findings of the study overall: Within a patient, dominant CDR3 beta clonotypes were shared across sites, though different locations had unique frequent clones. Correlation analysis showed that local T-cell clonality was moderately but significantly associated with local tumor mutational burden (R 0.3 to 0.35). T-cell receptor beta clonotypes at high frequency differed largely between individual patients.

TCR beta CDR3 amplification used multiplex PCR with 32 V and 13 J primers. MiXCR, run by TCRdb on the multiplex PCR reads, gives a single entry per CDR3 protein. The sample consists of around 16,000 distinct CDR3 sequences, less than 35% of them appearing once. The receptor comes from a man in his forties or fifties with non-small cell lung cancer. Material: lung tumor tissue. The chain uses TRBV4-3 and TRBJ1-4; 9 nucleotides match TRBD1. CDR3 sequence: CASSLDRGLNEKLFF. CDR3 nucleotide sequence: TGCGCCAGCAGCCTGGACAGGGGTCTAAATGAAAAACTGTTTTTT.